The 10 T cell receptor beta chains below come from one sample, sequenced in a study of vaccination and CD4 T cells after COVID-19. Treatment denoted: approximately nine-day PBMC culture with coronavirus spike peptide pools or control peptides (ViraFEST assay). Their target antigens are unknown. Sequenced with the Oncomine TCR Beta short-read assay was DNA taken from cultured CD4+ T cells. MiXCR was run by TCRdb on the PCR reads, yielding one entry per CDR3 protein. The sample carries 10,000 to 13,000 distinct CDR3 sequences, roughly 28% recorded once. The sample was CD4+ T cells from blood, cultured in vitro. Source of these receptors: a human donor who had recovered from COVID-19.

This chain connects TRBV15 to TRBJ2-1; tentatively, D is TRBD1 or TRBD2 (7 bases each). The CDR3 is 16 amino acids. The V end lost 5 bases, the J end lost 9 bases, and 23 bases lay between the germline ends. CDR1 and CDR2 (germline): LNHNV, YYDKDF (reference sequence). CDR3 nucleotide sequence: TGTGCCACCAGCGCCGCCCGAGGGAGGGGGCGGGGTGAGCAGTTCTTC. Translated, it gives CATSAARGRGRGEQFF.

V and J are TRBV2 and TRBJ1-5; tentatively, D is TRBD1 (5 bases). CDR1 is SNHLY and CDR2 is FYNNEI in the germline V gene. Trimming left V 4 bases short and J 5 bases short, with 9 bases between. This CDR3 spans 13 amino acids. CDR3 bases: TGTGCCAGCAGTGCGGCAGGGCATCAGCCCCAGCATTTT. Its protein product is CASSAAGHQPQHF.

This chain uses TRBV9 with TRBJ1-2; D gene unclear. The V end lost 0 bases, the J end lost 4 bases, and 4 bases lay between the germline ends. The CDR3 totals 12 residues. The V gene's germline CDR1 is SGDLS and CDR2 YYNGEE. Here the CDR3 reads CASSVGTYGYTF. CDR3 nucleotides: TGTGCCAGCAGCGTAGGGACCTATGGCTACACCTTC. Using reference TRBV9 and TRBJ1-2 for the parts outside the CDR3, the full variable domain is DSGVTQTPKHLITATGQRVTLRCSPRSGDLSVYWYQQSLDQGLQFLIQYYNGEERAKGNILERFSAQQFPDLHSELNLSSLELGDSALYFCASSVGTYGYTFGSGTRLTVV.

This rearrangement joins TRBV18 to TRBJ2-7, with TRBD1 as a possible D gene (6 bases). CDR1 is KGHSH and CDR2 is LQKENI in the germline V gene. The CDR3 runs 13 residues. Trimming took 5 bases from V and 1 from J, leaving 9 bases between them. The CDR3 DNA reads TGTGCCAGCTCATCCACAGGGTCCTACGAGCAGTACTTC. This encodes CASSSTGSYEQYF.

This chain joins TRBV7-9 and TRBJ2-3; the match to TRBD2 covers 8 bases. The germline gives CDR1 SEHNR, CDR2 FQNEAQ (reference sequence). Trimming cost V 5 bases and J 6 bases; bases outside gene matches: 13. The CDR3 runs to 16 residues. The CDR3 is CASSPKLRLAIDTQYF. For the CDR3, the DNA is TGTGCCAGCAGCCCCAAACTTCGACTAGCGATCGATACGCAGTATTTT.

The rearrangement links TRBV20-1 to TRBJ2-7; possibly TRBD2 for D (6 bases). V shed 4 bases and J shed 1 base, with 14 bases lying between them. CDR1 is DFQATT and CDR2 is SNEGSKA in the germline V gene (reference sequence). The CDR3 runs 14 residues. The DNA for the CDR3 is TGCAGTGCTATTCAGCGGGCAAGGTCCTACGAGCAGTACTTC. It yields the protein CSAIQRARSYEQYF.

This chain links TRBV5-4 with TRBJ2-5; the D gene is possibly TRBD1 (6 bases). This CDR3 comprises 13 residues. V lost 4 bases, J lost 5 bases, and 12 bases lay in between. Germline V gene sequence: CDR1 SGHNT, CDR2 YYREEE (reference sequence). The CDR3: CASSATGPETQYF. The CDR3 DNA follows: TGTGCCAGCAGCGCAACAGGGCCCGAGACCCAGTACTTC.

The V gene is TRBV20-1, the J gene TRBJ2-3; TRBD1 agrees at 8 bases. Per germline, CDR1 DFQATT and CDR2 SNEGSKA (reference sequence). The CDR3 is made up of 15 amino acids. V lost 3 bases, J lost 6 bases, and 11 bases stayed unmatched. The CDR3 sequence: CSARPRHRGTDTQYF. For the CDR3, the DNA is TGCAGTGCTAGGCCCAGACACAGGGGGACCGATACGCAGTATTTT.

This clonotype has only a few counts. The chain carries TRBV6-2 or TRBV6-3 and TRBJ1-6, with 7 bases identical to TRBD1. CDR3 length: 15 amino acids. Germline V CDR1 and CDR2: MNHEY, SVGEGT. V shed 5 bases and J 10 bases; nucleotides not matched to a gene: 11. The CDR3 loop reads CASSVVSTGVSPLHF. The DNA for the CDR3 is TGTGCCAGCAGTGTCGTTTCTACAGGGGTATCACCCCTCCACTTT.

The table lists this clonotype with a few counts. The V call is TRBV27, the J call TRBJ1-1; D gene ambiguous. Trimming took off 2 bases at V and 0 bases at J, with 10 bases between the two ends. Germline V gene lookup returns CDR1 MNHEY and CDR2 SMNVEV (reference sequence). The CDR3 has 15 residues. DNA for the CDR3: TGTGCCAGCAGTTTACGGATGGCCATGAACACTGAAGCTTTCTTT. Translated: CASSLRMAMNTEAFF.